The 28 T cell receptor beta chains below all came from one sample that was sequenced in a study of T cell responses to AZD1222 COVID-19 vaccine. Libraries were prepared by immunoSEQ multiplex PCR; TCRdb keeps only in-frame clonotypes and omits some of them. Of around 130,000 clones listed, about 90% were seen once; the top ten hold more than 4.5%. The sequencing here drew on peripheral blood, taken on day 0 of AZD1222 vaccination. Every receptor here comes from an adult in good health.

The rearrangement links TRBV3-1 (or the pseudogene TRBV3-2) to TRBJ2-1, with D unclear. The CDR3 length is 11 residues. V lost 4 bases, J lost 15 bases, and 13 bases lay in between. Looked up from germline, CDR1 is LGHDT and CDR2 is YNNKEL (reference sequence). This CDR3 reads CASSPDGEMFF. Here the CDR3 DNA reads TGTGCCAGCAGCCCTGACGGAGAAATGTTCTTC.

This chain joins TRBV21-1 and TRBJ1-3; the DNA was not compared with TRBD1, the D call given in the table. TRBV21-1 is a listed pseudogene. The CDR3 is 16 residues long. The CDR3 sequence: CASRFLQGVGGNTIYF. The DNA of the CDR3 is TGTGCCAGCCGGTTTTTACAGGGGGTAGGGGGAAACACCATATATTTT.

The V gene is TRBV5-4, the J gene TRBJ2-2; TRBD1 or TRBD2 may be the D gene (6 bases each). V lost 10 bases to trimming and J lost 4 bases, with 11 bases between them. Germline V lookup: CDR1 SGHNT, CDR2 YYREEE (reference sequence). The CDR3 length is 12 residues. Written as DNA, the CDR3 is TGTGCCGGGGGGCTGAGCACCGGGGAGCTGTTTTTT. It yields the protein CAGGLSTGELFF.

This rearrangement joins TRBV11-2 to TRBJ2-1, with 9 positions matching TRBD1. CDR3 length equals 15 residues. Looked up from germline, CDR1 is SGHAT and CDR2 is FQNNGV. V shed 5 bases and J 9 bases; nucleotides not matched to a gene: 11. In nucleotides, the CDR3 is TGTGCCAGCAGCCCCCCGGACAGGGGTAATCCTGAGCAGTTCTTC. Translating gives CASSPPDRGNPEQFF.

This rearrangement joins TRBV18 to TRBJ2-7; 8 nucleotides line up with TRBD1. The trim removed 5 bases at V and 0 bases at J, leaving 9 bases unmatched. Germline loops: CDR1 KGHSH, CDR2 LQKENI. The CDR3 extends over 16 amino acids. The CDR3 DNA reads TGTGCCAGCTCAGAAAGACAGGGGTCGAGCTCCTACGAGCAGTACTTC. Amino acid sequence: CASSERQGSSSYEQYF.

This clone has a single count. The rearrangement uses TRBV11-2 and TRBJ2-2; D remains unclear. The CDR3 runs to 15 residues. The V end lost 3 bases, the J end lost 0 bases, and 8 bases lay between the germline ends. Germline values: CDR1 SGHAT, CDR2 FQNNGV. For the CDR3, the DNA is TGTGCCAGCAGCTTTGAAGGCACGAACACCGGGGAGCTGTTTTTT. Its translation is CASSFEGTNTGELFF.

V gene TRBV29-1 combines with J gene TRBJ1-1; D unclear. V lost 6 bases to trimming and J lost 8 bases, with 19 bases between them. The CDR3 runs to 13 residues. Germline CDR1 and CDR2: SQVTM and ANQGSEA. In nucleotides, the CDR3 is TGCAGCGTGCGCCAAGCGCGGTCTCCCGAAGCTTTCTTT. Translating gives CSVRQARSPEAFF.

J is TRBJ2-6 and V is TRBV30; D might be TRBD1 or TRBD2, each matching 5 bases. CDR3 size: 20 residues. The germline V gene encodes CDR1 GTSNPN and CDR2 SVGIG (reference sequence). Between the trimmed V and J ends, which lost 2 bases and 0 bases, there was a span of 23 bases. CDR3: CAWSHVGPSPSSSGANVLTF. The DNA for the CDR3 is TGTGCCTGGAGTCACGTGGGACCAAGCCCTTCCTCCTCTGGGGCCAACGTCCTGACTTTC.

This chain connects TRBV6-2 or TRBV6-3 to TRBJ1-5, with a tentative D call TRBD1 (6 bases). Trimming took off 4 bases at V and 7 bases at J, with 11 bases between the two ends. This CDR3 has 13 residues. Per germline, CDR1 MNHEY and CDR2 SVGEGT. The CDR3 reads CASSFNRDQPQHF. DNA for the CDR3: TGTGCCAGCAGTTTCAACAGGGACCAGCCCCAGCATTTT.

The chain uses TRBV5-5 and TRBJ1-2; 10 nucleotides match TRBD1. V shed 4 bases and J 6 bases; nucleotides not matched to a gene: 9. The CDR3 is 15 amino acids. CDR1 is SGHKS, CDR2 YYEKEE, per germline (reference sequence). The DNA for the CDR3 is TGTGCCAGCAGCCCGGACCTGGACAGGGGGGATGGCTACACCTTC. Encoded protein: CASSPDLDRGDGYTF. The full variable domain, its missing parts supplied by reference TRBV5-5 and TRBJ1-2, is DAGVTQSPTHLIKTRGQQVTLRCSPISGHKSVSWYQQVLGQGPQFIFQYYEKEERGRGNFPDRFSARQFPNYSSELNVNALLLGDSALYLCASSPDLDRGDGYTFGSGTRLTVV.

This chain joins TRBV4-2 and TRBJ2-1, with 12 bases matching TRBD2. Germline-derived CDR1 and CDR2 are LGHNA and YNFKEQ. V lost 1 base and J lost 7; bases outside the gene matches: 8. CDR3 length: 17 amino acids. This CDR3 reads CASSQGTSGTHNNEQFF. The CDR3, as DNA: TGTGCCAGCAGCCAAGGGACTAGCGGGACCCACAATAATGAGCAGTTCTTC.

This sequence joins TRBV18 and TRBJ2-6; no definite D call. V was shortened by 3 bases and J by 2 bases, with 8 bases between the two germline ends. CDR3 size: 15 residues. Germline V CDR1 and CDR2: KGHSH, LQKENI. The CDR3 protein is CASSPTVAGANVLTF. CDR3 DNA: TGTGCCAGCTCACCTACGGTCGCTGGGGCCAACGTCCTGACTTTC.

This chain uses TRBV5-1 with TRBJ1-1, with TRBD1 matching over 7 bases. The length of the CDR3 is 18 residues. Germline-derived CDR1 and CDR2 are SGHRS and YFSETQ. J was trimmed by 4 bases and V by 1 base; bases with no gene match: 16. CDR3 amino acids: CASSLLPLDRAFGTEAFF. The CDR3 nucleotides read TGCGCCAGCAGCTTGCTCCCCCTAGACAGGGCTTTTGGCACTGAAGCTTTCTTT. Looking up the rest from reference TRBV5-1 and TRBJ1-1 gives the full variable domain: KAGVTQTPRYLIKTRGQQVTLSCSPISGHRSVSWYQQTPGQGLQFLFEYFSETQRNKGNFPGRFSGRQFSNSRSEMNVSTLELGDSALYLCASSLLPLDRAFGTEAFFGQGTRLTVV.

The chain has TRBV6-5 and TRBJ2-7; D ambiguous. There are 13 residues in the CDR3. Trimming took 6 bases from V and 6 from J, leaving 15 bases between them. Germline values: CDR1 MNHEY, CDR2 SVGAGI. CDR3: CASRLGFSGEQYF. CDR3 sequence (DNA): TGTGCCAGCAGACTGGGGTTTTCGGGCGAGCAGTACTTC.

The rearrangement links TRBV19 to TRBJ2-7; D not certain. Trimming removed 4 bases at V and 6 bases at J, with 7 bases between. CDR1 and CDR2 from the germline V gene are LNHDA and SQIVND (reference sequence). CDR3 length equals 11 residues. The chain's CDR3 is CASSTPGEQYF. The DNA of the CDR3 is TGTGCCAGTAGTACTCCAGGCGAGCAGTACTTC.

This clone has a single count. The CDR3 sequence is CASSIPGRQPQHF. The CDR3 DNA sequence: TGTGCCAGTAGTATACCAGGGCGCCAGCCCCAGCATTTT. This rearrangement joins TRBV19 to TRBJ1-5; tentatively, D is TRBD1 (5 bases). V lost 2 bases to trimming and J lost 7 bases, with 9 bases between them. This CDR3 region has 13 residues. CDR1 LNHDA and CDR2 SQIVND come from the germline V gene (reference sequence).

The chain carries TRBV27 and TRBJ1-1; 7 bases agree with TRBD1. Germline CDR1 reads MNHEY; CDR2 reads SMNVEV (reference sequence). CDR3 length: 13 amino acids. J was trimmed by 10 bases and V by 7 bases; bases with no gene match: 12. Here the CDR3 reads CASIPTGPVGAFF. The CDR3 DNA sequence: TGTGCCAGCATTCCGACAGGGCCGGTGGGAGCTTTCTTT.

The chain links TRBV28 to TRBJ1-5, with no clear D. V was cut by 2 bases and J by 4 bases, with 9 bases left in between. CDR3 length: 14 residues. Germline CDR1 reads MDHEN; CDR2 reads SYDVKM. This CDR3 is CASSLGLGNQPQHF. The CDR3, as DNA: TGTGCCAGCAGTTTAGGGTTGGGGAATCAGCCCCAGCATTTT. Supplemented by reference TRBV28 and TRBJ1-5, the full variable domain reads DVKVTQSSRYLVKRTGEKVFLECVQDMDHENMFWYRQDPGLGLRLIYFSYDVKMKEKGDIPEGYSVSREKKERFSLILESASTNQTSMYLCASSLGLGNQPQHFGDGTRLSIL.

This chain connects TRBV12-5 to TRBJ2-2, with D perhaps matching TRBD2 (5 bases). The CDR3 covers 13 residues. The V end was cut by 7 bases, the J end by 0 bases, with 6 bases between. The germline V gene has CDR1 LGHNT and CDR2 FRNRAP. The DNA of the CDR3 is TGTGCTAGTGCCGGGACGAACACCGGGGAGCTGTTTTTT. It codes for CASAGTNTGELFF.

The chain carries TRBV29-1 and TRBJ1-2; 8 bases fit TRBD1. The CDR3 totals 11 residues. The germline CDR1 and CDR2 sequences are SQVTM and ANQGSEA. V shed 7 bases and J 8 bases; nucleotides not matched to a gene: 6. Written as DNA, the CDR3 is TGCAGCGCTCCCGACAGGGGAGGCTACACCTTC. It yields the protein CSAPDRGGYTF.

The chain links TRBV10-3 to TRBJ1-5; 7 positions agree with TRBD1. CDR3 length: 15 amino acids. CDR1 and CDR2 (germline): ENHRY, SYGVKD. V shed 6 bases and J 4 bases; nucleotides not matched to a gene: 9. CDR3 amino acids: CAIRRTEGANQPQHF. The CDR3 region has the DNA TGTGCCATCAGGCGGACAGAGGGGGCAAATCAGCCCCAGCATTTT.

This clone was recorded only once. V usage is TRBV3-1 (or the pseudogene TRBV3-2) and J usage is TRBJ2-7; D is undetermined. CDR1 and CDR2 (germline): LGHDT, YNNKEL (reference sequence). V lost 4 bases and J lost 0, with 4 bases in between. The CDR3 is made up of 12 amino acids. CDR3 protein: CASSLTSYEQYF. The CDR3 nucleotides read TGTGCCAGCAGCCTAACCTCCTACGAGCAGTACTTC.

CDR3 in amino acids: CASSGGDSFAPYEQYF. The DNA of the CDR3 is TGTGCCAGCAGCGGGGGGGACAGTTTCGCCCCCTACGAGCAGTACTTC. The gene calls are TRBV7-9 and TRBJ2-7; the D call may be TRBD1 or TRBD2 (7 bases each). The germline V gene encodes CDR1 SEHNR and CDR2 FQNEAQ (reference sequence). Between the trimmed V and J ends, which lost 5 bases and 2 bases, there was a span of 19 bases. The CDR3 has 16 residues.

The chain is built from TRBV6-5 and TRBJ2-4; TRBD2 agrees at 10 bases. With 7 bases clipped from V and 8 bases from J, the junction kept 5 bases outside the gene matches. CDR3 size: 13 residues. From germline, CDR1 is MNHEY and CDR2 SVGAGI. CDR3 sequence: CASNVAGGDIQYF. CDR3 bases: TGTGCCAGCAACGTAGCGGGAGGAGACATTCAGTACTTC.

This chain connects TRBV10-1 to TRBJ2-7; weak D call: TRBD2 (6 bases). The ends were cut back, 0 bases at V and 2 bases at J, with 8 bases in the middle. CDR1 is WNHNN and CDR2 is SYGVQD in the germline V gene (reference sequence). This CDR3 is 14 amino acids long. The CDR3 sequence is CASSESTGAYEQYF. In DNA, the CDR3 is TGCGCCAGCAGTGAGTCGACGGGAGCCTACGAGCAGTACTTC.

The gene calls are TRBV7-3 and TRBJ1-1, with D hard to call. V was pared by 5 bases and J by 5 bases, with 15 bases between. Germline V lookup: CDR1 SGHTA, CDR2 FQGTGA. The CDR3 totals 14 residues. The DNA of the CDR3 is TGTGCCAGCAGCCCAGGAATCGGGCGGACTGAAGCTTTCTTT. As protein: CASSPGIGRTEAFF.

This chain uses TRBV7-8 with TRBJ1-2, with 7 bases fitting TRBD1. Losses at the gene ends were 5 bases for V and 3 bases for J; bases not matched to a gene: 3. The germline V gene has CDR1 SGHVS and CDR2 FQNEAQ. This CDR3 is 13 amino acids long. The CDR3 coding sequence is TGTGCCAGCAGCCCGGGGACAGACTATGGCTACACCTTC. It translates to CASSPGTDYGYTF.

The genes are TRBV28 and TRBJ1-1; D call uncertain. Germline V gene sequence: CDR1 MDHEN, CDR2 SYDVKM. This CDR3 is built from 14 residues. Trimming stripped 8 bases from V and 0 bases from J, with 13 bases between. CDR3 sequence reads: CASGRAPLNTEAFF. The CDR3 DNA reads TGTGCCAGCGGTCGGGCGCCGTTGAACACTGAAGCTTTCTTT.